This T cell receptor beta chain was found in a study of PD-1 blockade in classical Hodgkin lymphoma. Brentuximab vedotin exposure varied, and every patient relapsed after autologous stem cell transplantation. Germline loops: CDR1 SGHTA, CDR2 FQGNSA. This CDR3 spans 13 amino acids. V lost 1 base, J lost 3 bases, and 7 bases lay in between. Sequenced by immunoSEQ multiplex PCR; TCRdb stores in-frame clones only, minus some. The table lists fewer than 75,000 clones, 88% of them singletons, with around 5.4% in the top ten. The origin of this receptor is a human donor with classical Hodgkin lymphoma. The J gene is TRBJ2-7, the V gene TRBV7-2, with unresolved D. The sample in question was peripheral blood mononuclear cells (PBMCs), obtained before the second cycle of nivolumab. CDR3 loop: CASSLETDYEQYF. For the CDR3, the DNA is TGTGCCAGCAGCTTAGAAACTGACTACGAGCAGTACTTC.